The source of this T cell receptor (beta chain) is a study of molecular identifiers for immune sequencing clone quantification. TCRdb redid the calling of the PCR reads with MiXCR, one entry per CDR3 protein. The sample shows about 640,000 distinct CDR3 sequences, about 20% of them seen only once. The CDR3 is made up of 13 amino acids. Germline V CDR1 and CDR2: SEHNR, FQNEAQ (reference sequence). V lost 3 bases and J 8 bases, leaving 11 bases between the germline ends. This TCR was recovered from a human donor in good health. Some libraries in this study had Jurkat cell RNA spiked in. This chain links TRBV7-9 with TRBJ1-3; D remains ambiguous. Specimen: naive CD8+ T cells from blood, with Jurkat cell RNA spiked in. Stated subset: FACS-sorted CD8+CD4-CCR7+CD45RA+ naive T cells. In DNA form, the CDR3 reads TGTGCCAGCAGCTTGGGGTCCGGAGACACCATATATTTT. Translated: CASSLGSGDTIYF.